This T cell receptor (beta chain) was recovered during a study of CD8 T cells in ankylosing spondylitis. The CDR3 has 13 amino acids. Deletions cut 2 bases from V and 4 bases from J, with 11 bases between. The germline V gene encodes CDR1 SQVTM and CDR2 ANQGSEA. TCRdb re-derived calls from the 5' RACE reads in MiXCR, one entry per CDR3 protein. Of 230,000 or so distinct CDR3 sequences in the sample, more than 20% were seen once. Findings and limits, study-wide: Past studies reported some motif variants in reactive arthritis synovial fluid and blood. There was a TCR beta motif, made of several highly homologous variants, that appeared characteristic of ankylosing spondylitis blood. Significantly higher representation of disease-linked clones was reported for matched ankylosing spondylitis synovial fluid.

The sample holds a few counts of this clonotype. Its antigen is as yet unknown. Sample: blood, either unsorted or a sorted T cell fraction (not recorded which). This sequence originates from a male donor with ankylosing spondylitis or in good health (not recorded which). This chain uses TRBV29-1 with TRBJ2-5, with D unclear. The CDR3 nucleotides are TGCAGCGTTGAAAAGGGTTCCGGAGAGACCCAGTACTTC. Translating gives CSVEKGSGETQYF.